A single sample is the source of the 28 T cell receptor beta chains below, sequenced in a study of post-analysis software for immune sequencing data. Unique molecular identifiers were carried by the TCR beta cDNA libraries. TCRdb reprocessed the PCR reads via MiXCR and lists one record per CDR3 protein. This sample has 750,000 to 900,000 distinct CDR3 sequences; around 46% occur once, and the top ten carry 4.9%. Their specific antigens are unknown. Study-wide results and limits: Included in a set of several TRBV segments more frequent in patients than controls were TRBV5-6, TRBV5-1 and TRBV20-1.

Sequencing was carried out using blood. The receptor source for this set is a girl under 18 with multiple sclerosis.

The chain carries TRBV4-2 and TRBJ1-6; 10 bases fit TRBD1. V shed 4 bases and J 6 bases; nucleotides not matched to a gene: 3. Germline lookup yields CDR1 LGHNA and CDR2 YNFKEQ. This CDR3 is built from 15 residues. Written as DNA, the CDR3 is TGTGCCAGCAGCCCGGGACAGGGGTCTAATTCACCCCTCCACTTT. As protein: CASSPGQGSNSPLHF.

This chain links TRBV29-1 with TRBJ2-7, with 7 bases lining up with TRBD2. Germline assignment: CDR1 SQVTM and CDR2 ANQGSEA. The junction had 7 bases not matched to a gene; V was cut back by 6 bases and J by 2 bases. This CDR3 is built from 13 residues. CDR3 residues: CSVATSGTYEQYF. CDR3 bases: TGCAGCGTCGCGACCAGCGGGACCTACGAGCAGTACTTC.

This chain links TRBV12-3 or TRBV12-4 with TRBJ1-1; D unresolved. The CDR3 spans 14 residues. Trimming removed 6 bases from V and 0 bases from J, with 11 bases in between. In DNA form, the CDR3 reads TGTGCCAGCAGGGCACGGGATCTGAACACTGAAGCTTTCTTT. This encodes CASRARDLNTEAFF.

This chain uses TRBV27 with TRBJ2-5; TRBD1 or TRBD2 may be the D gene (7 bases each). The CDR3 is 15 amino acids. Germline V gives CDR1 MNHEY, CDR2 SMNVEV (reference sequence). Trimming cost V 3 bases and J 5 bases, with 16 bases left between them. The CDR3 spells CASSFRGRGGETQYF. CDR3 coding DNA: TGTGCCAGCAGTTTTAGGGGCAGGGGGGGGGAGACCCAGTACTTC.

The rearrangement joins TRBV15 to TRBJ1-2, with 7 bases identical to TRBD1. The CDR3 spans 13 residues. V shed 8 bases and J 6 bases; nucleotides not matched to a gene: 9. Germline V gives CDR1 LNHNV, CDR2 YYDKDF (reference sequence). The CDR3 spells CATRPSGGDGYTF. The CDR3 bases are TGTGCCACCCGCCCATCAGGGGGTGATGGCTACACCTTC.

This chain joins TRBV20-1 and TRBJ2-3, with 15 positions matching TRBD2. The CDR3 is 15 residues long. V was clipped by 8 bases and J by 5 bases; unmatched bases: 8. CDR1 is DFQATT, CDR2 SNEGSKA, per germline (reference sequence). Here the CDR3 reads CSSSKGLAGGDTQYF. The CDR3 DNA reads TGCAGTTCCTCTAAGGGACTAGCGGGAGGAGATACGCAGTATTTT.

The sample holds a few counts of this clonotype. J is TRBJ2-1 and V is TRBV7-2, with TRBD1 as a possible D gene (6 bases). The germline V gene has CDR1 SGHTA and CDR2 FQGNSA. The V and J ends lost 4 bases and 5 bases respectively, with 12 bases between them. The CDR3 is 14 residues long. CDR3 amino acids: CASSSGVNHNEQFF. Written as DNA, the CDR3 is TGTGCCAGCAGCTCAGGGGTAAATCACAATGAGCAGTTCTTC.

This clonotype was found a few times. The J gene is TRBJ2-3, the V gene TRBV7-6; D is perhaps TRBD2 (5 bases). Per germline, CDR1 SGHVS and CDR2 FNYEAQ. This CDR3 has 16 amino acids. The V end lost 2 bases, the J end lost 0 bases, and 12 bases lay between the germline ends. The CDR3 is CASSLMSAGSTDTQYF. In DNA form, the CDR3 reads TGTGCCAGCAGCTTAATGTCGGCGGGCAGCACAGATACGCAGTATTTT. Full variable domain (remainder filled in from reference TRBV7-6 and TRBJ2-3): GAGVSQSPRYKVTKRGQDVALRCDPISGHVSLYWYRQALGQGPEFLTYFNYEAQQDKSGLPNDRFSAERPEGSISTLTIQRTEQRDSAMYRCASSLMSAGSTDTQYFGPGTRLTVL.

The J gene is TRBJ2-1, the V gene TRBV3-1; the match to TRBD2 covers 9 bases. V was clipped by 6 bases and J by 4 bases; unmatched bases: 13. From germline, CDR1 is LGHDT and CDR2 YNNKEL (reference sequence). The CDR3 is made up of 17 amino acids. As DNA, the CDR3 is TGTGCCAGCAGTCGCAGAAGAGTAGCGGGGGAATACAATGAGCAGTTCTTC. Translating gives CASSRRRVAGEYNEQFF.

This clonotype has a count of ten or more. J is TRBJ2-7 and V is TRBV6-6, with 7 bases lining up with TRBD1. The junction had 13 bases not matched to a gene; V was cut back by 5 bases and J by 3 bases. The CDR3 loop spans 16 amino acids. Germline V CDR1 and CDR2: MNHNY, SVGAGI (reference sequence). Written as DNA, the CDR3 is TGTGCCAGCAGTCGCGGCACCACCGGGACAGTCTACGAGCAGTACTTC. Amino acid sequence: CASSRGTTGTVYEQYF.

V and J are TRBV7-2 and TRBJ2-1, with unresolved D. CDR3 length: 14 amino acids. Trimming left V 1 base short and J 5 bases short, with 9 bases between. The germline CDR1 and CDR2 sequences are SGHTA and FQGNSA. In DNA form, the CDR3 reads TGTGCCAGCAGCTTAGAACTCAGCGACAATGAGCAGTTCTTC. Translating it yields CASSLELSDNEQFF.

The genes are TRBV9 and TRBJ1-1; TRBD1 might be the D (5 bases). There are 13 residues in the CDR3. Trimming took off 3 bases at V and 4 bases at J, with 10 bases between the two ends. Per germline, CDR1 SGDLS and CDR2 YYNGEE. This chain's CDR3 is CASSGEGTTEAFF. CDR3 sequence (DNA): TGTGCCAGCAGCGGGGAGGGGACCACTGAAGCTTTCTTT. The full variable domain, in which reference TRBV9 and TRBJ1-1 provide the parts outside the CDR3, is DSGVTQTPKHLITATGQRVTLRCSPRSGDLSVYWYQQSLDQGLQFLIQYYNGEERAKGNILERFSAQQFPDLHSELNLSSLELGDSALYFCASSGEGTTEAFFGQGTRLTVV.

This clonotype was seen only a few times. V and J are TRBV6-5 and TRBJ2-1; 14 nucleotides agree with TRBD2. CDR1 and CDR2 from the germline V gene are MNHEY and SVGAGI. The CDR3 runs to 15 residues. V lost 5 bases and J lost 9; bases outside the gene matches: 6. For the CDR3, the DNA is TGTGCCAGCAGTCCGACTAGCGGGAGGGGTAGTGAGCAGTTCTTC. Translated, it gives CASSPTSGRGSEQFF.

This clonotype was seen more than once but under ten times. The rearrangement uses TRBV21-1 and TRBJ2-1; the listed D gene, TRBD1, was not tested against the DNA. TRBV21-1 is shown as a pseudogene. The CDR3 is 17 amino acids. CDR3 region: CASSKGIGQGAWNEQFF. The CDR3 DNA follows: TGTGCCAGCAGCAAAGGCATCGGACAGGGGGCTTGGAATGAGCAGTTCTTC.

This chain joins TRBV6-2 or TRBV6-3 and TRBJ2-7; TRBD2 might be the D (5 bases). There are 11 residues in the CDR3. V was shortened by 7 bases and J by 7 bases, with 11 bases between the two germline ends. CDR1 and CDR2 (germline): MNHEY, SVGEGT. The CDR3 DNA follows: TGTGCCAGCAAAGAGTCGGGGGAGCAGTACTTC. Translating gives CASKESGEQYF.

This clonotype showed up just a few times. The CDR3 bases are TGCGCCAGCAGCTTGGCTCGCGGGACAGGGGTCCACGAGCAGTACTTC. It specifies CASSLARGTGVHEQYF. V and J are TRBV5-1 and TRBJ2-7; the match to TRBD1 covers 10 bases. The germline gives CDR1 SGHRS, CDR2 YFSETQ. This CDR3 comprises 16 residues. After removal of 0 bases from V and 5 bases from J, the junction contained 8 bases not matched to a gene.

V is TRBV7-9 and J is TRBJ2-5, with D tentatively TRBD1 (5 bases). The CDR3 consists of 16 residues. Germline values: CDR1 SEHNR, CDR2 FQNEAQ (reference sequence). V lost 0 bases and J 3 bases, leaving 14 bases between the germline ends. Here the CDR3 DNA reads TGTGCCAGCAGCTTAGCGGTTCAGGGCGGAAAAGAGACCCAGTACTTC. The encoded protein is CASSLAVQGGKETQYF.

CDR3 DNA sequence: TGTGCCACCAGGGGACTTTACAATGAGCAGTTCTTC. Encoded protein: CATRGLYNEQFF. The chain employs TRBV24-1 and TRBJ2-1, with a weak D call TRBD2 (6 bases). The ends were cut back, 7 bases at V and 4 bases at J, with 7 bases in the middle. Germline assignment: CDR1 KGHDR and CDR2 SFDVKD. The CDR3 is 12 amino acids.

This clonotype was seen a few times. The chain joins TRBV2 to TRBJ2-7; D tentatively reads TRBD1 or TRBD2 (5 bases each). The V gene's germline CDR1 is SNHLY and CDR2 FYNNEI. CDR3 length: 15 residues. Trimming removed 7 bases at V and 3 bases at J, with 19 bases between. The CDR3 DNA reads TGTGCCAGCATCCCCAGCAGGCAGGGACGCTACGAGCAGTACTTC. This translates into CASIPSRQGRYEQYF.

V usage is TRBV7-3 and J usage is TRBJ2-3; the match to TRBD2 covers 12 bases. V lost 2 bases and J lost 5; bases outside the gene matches: 2. Germline CDR1 is SGHTA and CDR2 is FQGTGA. CDR3 size: 15 residues. The CDR3 DNA follows: TGTGCCAGCAGCTTAGGGGGACTAGCGGGAGATACGCAGTATTTT. The encoded protein is CASSLGGLAGDTQYF.

Many counts were recorded for this clonotype. The gene calls are TRBV4-3 and TRBJ2-5, with 9 bases lining up with TRBD1. This CDR3 contains 14 residues. V trimming: 2 bases; J trimming: 5 bases; junction bases outside the gene matches: 3. Germline lookup yields CDR1 LGHNA and CDR2 YSLEER. The CDR3 sequence: CASSQNRGHETQYF. The CDR3 nucleotides are TGCGCCAGCAGCCAAAACAGGGGGCATGAGACCCAGTACTTC.

V usage is TRBV29-1 and J usage is TRBJ1-1; D remains unclear. The V gene lost 7 bases and the J gene lost 3 bases, with 18 bases spanning the gap. This CDR3 spans 14 amino acids. Germline CDR1 SQVTM, CDR2 ANQGSEA. This CDR3 is CSADLMDGDTEAFF. CDR3 bases: TGCAGCGCTGACCTGATGGACGGGGACACTGAAGCTTTCTTT. The entire variable domain, with the rest obtained from reference TRBV29-1 and TRBJ1-1, is as follows: SAVISQKPSRDICQRGTSLTIQCQVDSQVTMMFWYRQQPGQSLTLIATANQGSEATYESGFVIDKFPISRPNLTFSTLTVSNMSPEDSSIYLCSADLMDGDTEAFFGQGTRLTVV.

This clonotype was counted a single time. V usage is TRBV28 and J usage is TRBJ1-1; no clear D gene. The V end was cut by 3 bases, the J end by 1 base, with 12 bases between. Germline loops: CDR1 MDHEN, CDR2 SYDVKM. CDR3 size: 15 residues. The DNA for the CDR3 is TGTGCCAGCAGTTTGGAAGCAGCTTGGAACACTGAAGCTTTCTTT. Residues: CASSLEAAWNTEAFF.

The V call is TRBV5-1, the J call TRBJ1-6, with D maybe TRBD1 (5 bases). Germline lookup yields CDR1 SGHRS and CDR2 YFSETQ. The V end lost 3 bases, the J end lost 8 bases, and 15 bases lay between the germline ends. There are 15 residues in the CDR3. The CDR3 DNA reads TGCGCCAGCAGCTCCCGGGACTACCGGTATTCACCCCTCCACTTT. Protein product: CASSSRDYRYSPLHF. Complete variable domain (other parts from reference TRBV5-1 and TRBJ1-6): KAGVTQTPRYLIKTRGQQVTLSCSPISGHRSVSWYQQTPGQGLQFLFEYFSETQRNKGNFPGRFSGRQFSNSRSEMNVSTLELGDSALYLCASSSRDYRYSPLHFGNGTRLTVT.

The chain employs TRBV21-1 and TRBJ1-5. TRBV21-1 is a pseudogene segment. The CDR3 is made up of 15 amino acids. The CDR3 region has the DNA TGTGCCAGCAAGGACAGCGCCGTCCGGTGTGCGCCCCAGCATTTT. The encoded protein is CASKDSAVRCAPQHF.

V is TRBV9 and J is TRBJ2-1; 9 nucleotides line up with TRBD2. Germline V gene lookup returns CDR1 SGDLS and CDR2 YYNGEE. Trimming cost V 3 bases and J 8 bases; bases outside gene matches: 12. This CDR3 has 16 residues. Here the CDR3 DNA reads TGTGCCAGCAGCGCCTCTAGCGGGGAGGCCATCCATGAGCAGTTCTTC. This encodes CASSASSGEAIHEQFF.

This chain uses TRBV20-1 with TRBJ2-1; TRBD2 is a possible D gene (5 bases). V lost 3 bases and J lost 6, with 21 bases in between. Germline lookup yields CDR1 DFQATT and CDR2 SNEGSKA (reference sequence). The CDR3 has 16 residues. The CDR3, as DNA: TGCAGTGCTAGTGAGGGATCGGGCCTGCTGACCAATGAGCAGTTCTTC. Translating gives CSASEGSGLLTNEQFF.

The chain recombines TRBV15 with TRBJ2-1; 9 nucleotides match TRBD2. The V gene end was trimmed by 3 bases and the J gene end by 4 bases; junction bases not matched to a gene: 19. CDR1 LNHNV and CDR2 YYDKDF come from the germline V gene (reference sequence). This CDR3 has 20 amino acids. CDR3 sequence (DNA): TGTGCCACCAGCAGTCCACCTGGGAGGACTAGCGCAACGTTTTACAATGAGCAGTTCTTC. The encoded protein is CATSSPPGRTSATFYNEQFF.